This TCR beta chain was identified during a study of response to subunit inactivated influenza vaccine. Broader study findings: T cells newly recruited by each seasonal influenza vaccination are few, the authors suggested.

MiXCR was run by TCRdb on the RT-PCR reads, yielding one entry per CDR3 protein. This sample has 600,000 to 850,000 distinct CDR3 sequences; approximately 14% occur once, and the top ten carry 7.6%. Comment on this clonotype: The antigen remains unidentified.

V lost 5 bases, J lost 10 bases, and 12 bases lay in between. CDR1 is SGHAT and CDR2 is FQNNGV in the germline V gene. The CDR3 loop spans 12 amino acids. The rearrangement links TRBV11-2 to TRBJ2-1; D unclear. Sequencing used PBMCs from blood, obtained less than 15 days before vaccination. The sequence was obtained from a man aged 45-60 years who received an inactivated influenza vaccine. CDR3 coding DNA: TGTGCCAGCAGCCCAAGCCCAGGAGAGCAGTTCTTC. Residues: CASSPSPGEQFF.